This T cell receptor beta chain was obtained from a study of blood T cells in healthy people across ages (dated by TCRdb to about 2015). For the study in its entirety: Template switching captured roughly one uniquely barcoded TCR beta cDNA molecule per two T cells in model experiments. Using deep sequencing normalized with unique cDNA molecular identifiers, the study measured how TCR beta repertoire diversity changes with age. Donors were grouped into four age groups: young (average approximately 15 years), middle-aged (roughly 38), aged (62) and long-lived (around 80). To avoid experimental bias, donors of different ages were distributed randomly across sequencing lanes. Two additional independent replicas of 1 million unique cDNA reads from the same blood draw were analyzed for two donors (one aged 18 to 30 and one aged 80 or older).

Donors were roughly 40 systemically healthy Caucasian individuals from Russia aged 6 to 90 years. Each donor gave ten milliliters of peripheral blood, drawn into EDTA-treated Vacutainer tubes. PBMCs were isolated by Ficoll-Paque density-gradient centrifugation, with at least 6.5 million obtained per sample. Trizol reagent was used to extract total RNA from PBMCs, with at least 6 micrograms per sample. For every donor, an aliquot of PBMCs went through flow cytometry to measure the percentages of naive CD45RAhigh/CD27high T cells. The full study reports these points: Estimates of total diversity based on one million sequenced T cells were considered lower bounds and underestimates. Observed TCR beta diversity correlated strongly with the percentage of naive T cells measured by flow cytometry. Observed TCR beta diversity per million T cells fell roughly linearly with age, and a significant reduction was already apparent by age around 40. Bulk unsorted PBMC profiling prevented conclusive comparison of naive and antigen-experienced compartments. The long-lived group showed more naive CD4+ T cells, fewer expanded clones and increased TCR diversity than the aged group, suggesting age selection. Because donor CMV infection status was unknown, age-related changes in expanded clonotypes were potentially confounded.

Receptor amplification or capture employed 5' RACE. These reads were obtained on an Illumina HiSeq 2500. A second 7 to 11 cycle PCR used a sample-barcoded 5' primer and a J-beta primer mix. A unique molecular identifier was introduced onto each TCR beta cDNA molecule by a template-switch 5' adaptor carrying 12 random nucleotides. At least 2.5 million CDR3-containing paired-end reads were obtained from each sample. First-strand cDNA synthesis was performed from all RNA using the Mint cDNA synthesis kit, with priming by a TRBC-specific oligonucleotide. Following uracil-DNA glycosylase treatment, a first 18-cycle PCR with universal primers M1SS and BC2_uni_R was performed on all cDNA. Per the authors' processing: Normalization of each sample was performed by random selection of 1 million high-quality reads, each carrying a distinct molecular identifier. Reads sharing molecular identifiers were discarded rather than binned into consensus sequences. MiTCR, set to a Q25 quality threshold and the strictest error-elimination algorithm, was used for CDR3 identification, clonotype clustering and error correction. Lower-bound total TCR beta diversity was estimated with a nonparametric unseen species model using Euler transformation. The public reads were quality trimmed at Q25 with fastp and then assembled into clones with MiXCR by TCRdb, keeping productive beta chains. For every CDR3 protein sequence, its rows merge into one entry that carries the most common genes and DNA. The V and J calls, along with clone size, are taken from TCRdb and not from the paper's own processing. The sample profile shows approximately 350,000 distinct CDR3 sequences; roughly half of them were found once. The ten largest clonotypes hold 45% to 60% of the sample.

This clonotype was observed once. Its specific antigen is unknown. The germline gene is not matched at one end of the junction; a read error may be the cause. Sequences SGHRS (CDR1) and YFSETQ (CDR2) are obtained from the germline V gene. CDR3 length: 15 amino acids, cysteine to phenylalanine. CDR3 DNA is the only sequence kept; it has 45 bases, read in frame from the first base. This chain is built from TRBV5-1 and TRBJ2-2, with a weak D call of TRBD1 (7 bases match). The source material was blood. This receptor was taken from a man between 60 and 75 years old in good health. The CDR3 protein: CASSAGQLNPGELFF. The DNA sequence is given as TGCGCCAGCAGCGCGGGACAGTTGAACCCCGGGGAGCTGTTTTTT.